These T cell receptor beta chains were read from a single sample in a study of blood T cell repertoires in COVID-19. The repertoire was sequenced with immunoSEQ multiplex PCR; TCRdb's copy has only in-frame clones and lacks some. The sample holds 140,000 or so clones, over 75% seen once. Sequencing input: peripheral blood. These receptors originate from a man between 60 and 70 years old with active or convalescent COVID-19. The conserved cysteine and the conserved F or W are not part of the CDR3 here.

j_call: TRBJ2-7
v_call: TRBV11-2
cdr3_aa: ASSPGTFGLYEQY

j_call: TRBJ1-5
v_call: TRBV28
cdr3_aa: ASSHSGGVLKRSNQPQH

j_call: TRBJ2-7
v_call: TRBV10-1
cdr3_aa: ASSESLDRPREQY

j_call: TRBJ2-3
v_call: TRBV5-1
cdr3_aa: ASSLVSGTDTQY

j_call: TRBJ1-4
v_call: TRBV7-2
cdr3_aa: ASSRRTGINEKLF

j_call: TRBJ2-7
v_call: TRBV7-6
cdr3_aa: ASSLESGSRREQY

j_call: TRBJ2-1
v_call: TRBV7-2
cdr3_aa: ASSNAGASGRSSYNEQF

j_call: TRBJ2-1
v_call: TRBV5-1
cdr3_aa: ASSFIGQRRF

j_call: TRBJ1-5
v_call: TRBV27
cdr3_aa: ASSYTSSKHQPQH

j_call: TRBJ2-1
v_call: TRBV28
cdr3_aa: ASRVGTASSYNEQF

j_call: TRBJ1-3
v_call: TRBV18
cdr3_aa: ASSPLDSGNTIY

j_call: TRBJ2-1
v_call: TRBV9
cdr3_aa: ASSAEQGKNEQF

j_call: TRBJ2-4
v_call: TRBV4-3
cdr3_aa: ASSQDPVAGIQY

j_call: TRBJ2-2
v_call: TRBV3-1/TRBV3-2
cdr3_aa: ASSRTSGTGELF

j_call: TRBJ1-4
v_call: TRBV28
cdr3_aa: ASSFYREEKLF

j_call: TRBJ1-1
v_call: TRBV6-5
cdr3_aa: ASRGGQGASEAF

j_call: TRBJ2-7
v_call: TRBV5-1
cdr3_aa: ASSLAGGRSSYEQY

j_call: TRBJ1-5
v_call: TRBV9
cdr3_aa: ASSAGQLSNQPQH

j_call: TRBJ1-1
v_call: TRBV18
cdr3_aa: ASSPNVGATEAF

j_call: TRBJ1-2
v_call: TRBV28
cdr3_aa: AIPHGQGNYGYT

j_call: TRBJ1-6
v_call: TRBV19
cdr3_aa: ASSFSSYNSPLH

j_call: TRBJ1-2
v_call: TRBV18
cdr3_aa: ASSPGTEHGYT

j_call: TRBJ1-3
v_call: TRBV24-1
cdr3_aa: ATSDLGQGGNTIY

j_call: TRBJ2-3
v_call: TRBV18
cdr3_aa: ASSPGQGLAGSTDTQY

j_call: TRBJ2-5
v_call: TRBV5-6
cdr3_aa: ASSSVPGQGEETQY

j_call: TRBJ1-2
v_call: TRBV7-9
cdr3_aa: ASSLSSVSYGYT

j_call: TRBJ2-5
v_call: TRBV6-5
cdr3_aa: ASSYRTSGRRETQY

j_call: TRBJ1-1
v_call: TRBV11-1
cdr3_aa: ASSRQQDGTEAF

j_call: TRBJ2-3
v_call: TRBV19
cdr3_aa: ASRRQGTDTQY

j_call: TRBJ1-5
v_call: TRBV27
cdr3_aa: ASSLSIRTGNQPQH

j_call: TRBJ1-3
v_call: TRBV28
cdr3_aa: ASSFADSSGNTIY

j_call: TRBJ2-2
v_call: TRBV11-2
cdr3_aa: ASSLGANKYTGELF

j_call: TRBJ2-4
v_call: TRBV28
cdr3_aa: ASSTTGSKNIQY

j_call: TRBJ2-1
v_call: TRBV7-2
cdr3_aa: ASSLKRTLGGNEQF

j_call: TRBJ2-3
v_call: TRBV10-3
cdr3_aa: AINPGGRTDTQY

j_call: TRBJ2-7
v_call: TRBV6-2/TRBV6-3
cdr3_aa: ASSYTGGSYNYEQY

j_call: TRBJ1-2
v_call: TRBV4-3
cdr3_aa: ASSYSRVTGYGYT

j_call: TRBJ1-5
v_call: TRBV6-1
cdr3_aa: ASSEASRDQPQH

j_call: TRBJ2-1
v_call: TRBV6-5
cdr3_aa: ASRPGQEYNEQF

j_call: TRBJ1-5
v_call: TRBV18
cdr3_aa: ASSPPTGRNQPQH

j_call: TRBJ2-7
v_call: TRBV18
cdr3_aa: ASSPEFRGVRQY

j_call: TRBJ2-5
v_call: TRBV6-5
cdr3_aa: ASSLDRGLETQY

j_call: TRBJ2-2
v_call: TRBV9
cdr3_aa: ASSVSGVSGELF

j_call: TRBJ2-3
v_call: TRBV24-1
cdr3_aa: ATQGVTSGRANEDTQY

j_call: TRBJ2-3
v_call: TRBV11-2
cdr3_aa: ASSLGTASSTDTQY

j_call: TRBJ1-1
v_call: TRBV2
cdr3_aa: ASSGPGFEAF

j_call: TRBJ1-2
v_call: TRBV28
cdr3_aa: ASRDRIHGYT

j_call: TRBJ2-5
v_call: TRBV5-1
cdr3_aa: ASRLLAGLYQETQY

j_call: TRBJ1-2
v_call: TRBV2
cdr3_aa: ASRRTDYGYT

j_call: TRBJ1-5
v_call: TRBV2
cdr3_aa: ASSGGSAGNQPQH

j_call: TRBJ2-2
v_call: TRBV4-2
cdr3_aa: ASSQGRSGRALGELF

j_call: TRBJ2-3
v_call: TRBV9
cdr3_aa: ASSVGERSTDTQY

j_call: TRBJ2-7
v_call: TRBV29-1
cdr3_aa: SVEVENHRGRASYEQY

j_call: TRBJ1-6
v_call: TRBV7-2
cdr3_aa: ASSPGQGARSPLH

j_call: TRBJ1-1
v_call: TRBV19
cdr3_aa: ASSPRQGPNTEAF